What follows are 10 T cell receptor beta chains derived from one specimen sequenced in a study of blood T cell repertoires in COVID-19. The repertoire was sequenced with immunoSEQ multiplex PCR; TCRdb's copy has only in-frame clones and lacks some. The profile shows roughly 250,000 clones, approximately 84% of them singletons. Source material: peripheral blood. The receptors come from a person in their 70s with COVID-19, enrolled during active disease.

The rearrangement links TRBV7-2 to TRBJ2-3; 9 nucleotides line up with TRBD2. The ends lost 2 bases at V and 2 bases at J; junction bases unmatched: 11. Germline values: CDR1 SGHTA, CDR2 FQGNSA. The CDR3 runs 18 residues. This CDR3 is CASSLNRAGGPLTDTQYF. DNA for the CDR3: TGTGCCAGCAGCTTAAACCGCGCGGGAGGGCCCCTCACAGATACGCAGTATTTT. The entire variable domain, with the rest obtained from reference TRBV7-2 and TRBJ2-3, is as follows: GAGVSQSPSNKVTEKGKDVELRCDPISGHTALYWYRQSLGQGLEFLIYFQGNSAPDKSGLPSDRFSAERTGGSVSTLTIQRTQQEDSAVYLCASSLNRAGGPLTDTQYFGPGTRLTVL.

About this clone: The same CDR3 arises from other DNA sequences in this sample as well. The J gene is TRBJ1-1, the V gene TRBV19; unclear D gene. Germline values: CDR1 LNHDA, CDR2 SQIVND (reference sequence). The CDR3 contains 13 residues. V was pared by 3 bases and J by 1 base, with 6 bases between. CDR3 sequence (DNA): TGTGCCAGTAGTATTCGAGGGAACACTGAAGCTTTCTTT. It specifies CASSIRGNTEAFF.

The CDR3 sequence is CASSYDSLNTEAFF. The CDR3 DNA reads as TGTGCCAGCAGTTACGACAGTTTGAACACTGAAGCTTTCTTT. This chain links TRBV6-6 with TRBJ1-1, with a tentative D call TRBD1 (5 bases). V lost 2 bases and J 0 bases, leaving 7 bases between the germline ends. Germline CDR1 reads MNHNY; CDR2 reads SVGAGI (reference sequence). This CDR3 comprises 14 residues.

The CDR3 sequence is CASSIRQGYNEQFF. In nucleotides, the CDR3 is TGTGCCAGTAGTATAAGGCAGGGTTACAATGAGCAGTTCTTC. The V and J genes are TRBV19 and TRBJ2-1, with D maybe TRBD1 (5 bases). Trimming shortened V by 2 bases and J by 4 bases, and 9 bases separated the two germline ends. Germline assignment: CDR1 LNHDA and CDR2 SQIVND (reference sequence). The CDR3 runs 14 residues.

This sequence joins TRBV5-6 and TRBJ2-1; 7 bases fit TRBD2. This CDR3 region has 16 residues. Germline CDR1 reads SGHDT; CDR2 reads YYEEEE. J lost 6 bases, V lost 0 bases, and 9 bases had no gene match. CDR3 in amino acids: CASSLVTRGFGNEQFF. CDR3 sequence (DNA): TGTGCCAGCAGCTTGGTGACGCGGGGGTTCGGCAATGAGCAGTTCTTC.

V usage is TRBV20-1 and J usage is TRBJ2-3; D not certain. The CDR3 is made up of 11 amino acids. Germline-derived CDR1 and CDR2 are DFQATT and SNEGSKA (reference sequence). Trimming stripped 2 bases from V and 2 bases from J, with 2 bases between. CDR3 sequence: CSARHTDTQYF. Here the CDR3 DNA reads TGCAGTGCTAGACACACAGATACGCAGTATTTT.

The chain employs TRBV3-1 (or the pseudogene TRBV3-2) and TRBJ2-5, with TRBD1 matching 7 bases. J lost 4 bases, V lost 4 bases, and 6 bases had no gene match. The CDR3 loop spans 14 amino acids. The germline V gene has CDR1 LGHDT and CDR2 YNNKEL (reference sequence). This CDR3 is CASSPTGAGETQYF. The CDR3 DNA follows: TGTGCCAGCAGCCCAACAGGGGCAGGAGAGACCCAGTACTTC.

The chain's CDR3 is CASNGQGYGEQFF. In DNA, the CDR3 is TGTGCCAGCAACGGACAGGGATACGGGGAGCAGTTCTTC. The chain has TRBV28 and TRBJ2-1; 8 bases are a match to TRBD1. Germline V gene lookup returns CDR1 MDHEN and CDR2 SYDVKM. The length of the CDR3 is 13 residues. V lost 7 bases and J lost 10; bases outside the gene matches: 9.

The rearrangement uses TRBV4-2 and TRBJ2-5; TRBD1 matches 8 bases. V shed 0 bases, J shed 5 bases, and the junction held 14 bases outside the gene matches. Germline V lookup: CDR1 LGHNA, CDR2 YNFKEQ. CDR3 length: 18 residues. The DNA of the CDR3 is TGTGCCAGCAGCCAAGATCTAATGAGCCGAAACAGGGGGGAGACCCAGTACTTC. It specifies CASSQDLMSRNRGETQYF.

The chain couples TRBV14 to TRBJ1-3; D gene ambiguous. V lost 4 bases and J lost 0, with 7 bases in between. The germline gives CDR1 SGHDN, CDR2 FVKESK. This CDR3 is built from 14 residues. CDR3 nucleotide sequence: TGTGCCAGCAGCCTCCGGGACTCTGGAAACACCATATATTTT. This codes for CASSLRDSGNTIYF.